A selection of T cell receptor beta chains follows, all from one sample in a study of molecular identifiers for immune sequencing clone quantification. TCRdb analysed the PCR reads with MiXCR anew, one entry per CDR3 protein. Of under 650,000 distinct CDR3 sequences listed, just under 20% are singletons. The sample taken for sequencing was naive CD8+ T cells from blood, with Jurkat cell RNA spiked in. These receptors all stem from a human donor in good health. Some libraries in this study had Jurkat cell RNA spiked in. CDR3s include the opening cysteine and the closing phenylalanine or tryptophan. The D gene is left open where the match is weak. Not every row has a clone size; where given, it reads once, few, many or a size class.

CDR3 DNA | CDR3 protein | CDR3 length | clone size | J gene | V gene | D gene
TGCAGCGTTGATCCGGACGCCGGAAACACCATATATTTT | CSVDPDAGNTIYF | 13 | many | TRBJ1-3 | TRBV29-1 | .
TGTGCCAGCAGTTTTGAGGGGCCGCACAATGAGCAGTTCTTC | CASSFEGPHNEQFF | 14 | . | TRBJ2-1 | TRBV6-2/TRBV6-3 | .
TGCAGCGTTGAACTAGCGGGAACTCTCCAAGAGACCCAGTACTTC | CSVELAGTLQETQYF | 15 | many | TRBJ2-5 | TRBV29-1 | TRBD2
TGTGCCAGCAGTGGCGGAGCAACTAATGAAAAACTGTTTTTT | CASSGGATNEKLFF | 14 | . | TRBJ1-4 | TRBV25-1 | .
TGTGCCAGCAGTGGTGACAGAAGTAACTATGGCTACACCTTC | CASSGDRSNYGYTF | 14 | . | TRBJ1-2 | TRBV27 | .
TGTGCCAGCAGACAAACCGGGACTGAAGCTTTCTTT | CASRQTGTEAFF | 12 | many | TRBJ1-1 | TRBV7-9 | .
TGCGCCAGCAGCTCCCGGGCCCAGGGCAATGAGCAGTTCTTC | CASSSRAQGNEQFF | 14 | many | TRBJ2-1 | TRBV4-3 | .
TGTGCCGGCAGCTTACAGGGGGCCTACGAGCAGTACTTC | CAGSLQGAYEQYF | 13 | . | TRBJ2-7 | TRBV7-6 | TRBD1
TGTGCCAGCGGGCCCCGCCGGGGAGAGGACTATGGCTACACCTTC | CASGPRRGEDYGYTF | 15 | many | TRBJ1-2 | TRBV6-2/TRBV6-3 | .
TGCGCCAGCAGCCAAGATATAGGGGACTATCAGCCCCAGCATTTT | CASSQDIGDYQPQHF | 15 | many | TRBJ1-5 | TRBV4-3 | .
TGTGCCAGCAGCACCGGACAGGGGGCCGGCGGGGAGCTGTTTTTT | CASSTGQGAGGELFF | 15 | many | TRBJ2-2 | TRBV5-4 | TRBD1
TGTGCCAGCAGTTACCCTTCGACAGGCCTGAACACTGAAGCTTTCTTT | CASSYPSTGLNTEAFF | 16 | many | TRBJ1-1 | TRBV6-2/TRBV6-3 | .
TGCAGTGCCCCGCCGTCAAAGTCCGGGTCGAGCTATGGCTACACCTTC | CSAPPSKSGSSYGYTF | 16 | many | TRBJ1-2 | TRBV20-1 | .
TGTGCCAGCAGCGGATTCCCGGGACAGGGTACTTCTGGGGCCAACGTCCCGACTTTC | CASSGFPGQGTSGANVPTF | 19 | . | TRBJ2-6 | TRBV9 | TRBD1
TGTGCCAGCAGCCAAGGGCTAGCGGGGGGCGTCTACGAGCAGTACTTC | CASSQGLAGGVYEQYF | 16 | . | TRBJ2-7 | TRBV3-1 | TRBD2
TGTGCCTGGTGGGAAGGGGGAGTAGAGACCCAGTACTTC | CAWWEGGVETQYF | 13 | . | TRBJ2-5 | TRBV30 | .
TGTGCCAGCAGCATTCGGAGAGGAGCAGATACGCAGTATTTT | CASSIRRGADTQYF | 14 | many | TRBJ2-3 | TRBV12-3/TRBV12-4 | .
TGTGCTACGGCCGGTAGGGATGTAGAAAAACTGTTTTTT | CATAGRDVEKLFF | 13 | . | TRBJ1-4 | TRBV7-9 | .
TGTGCCAGCAGTTTAGAGGTCATTTACAGGGACGTTCAGTACTTC | CASSLEVIYRDVQYF | 15 | many | TRBJ2-4 | TRBV12-3/TRBV12-4 | .
TGTGCCAGCAGCACGCTAGCGGGATACAATGAGCAGTTCTTC | CASSTLAGYNEQFF | 14 | . | TRBJ2-1 | TRBV11-2 | TRBD2
TGTGCCAGCAGCCAACAGGGGGCGGGTGAAAAACTGTTTTTT | CASSQQGAGEKLFF | 14 | many | TRBJ1-4 | TRBV3-1 | TRBD1
TGTGCCAGCAGCGAAACTGAGCCCGAGCAGTTCTTC | CASSETEPEQFF | 12 | many | TRBJ2-1 | TRBV12-3/TRBV12-4 | .
TGTGCCAGCATTCCGGAGTCCGAAGAGACCCAGTACTTC | CASIPESEETQYF | 13 | . | TRBJ2-5 | TRBV2 | .
TGTGCCAGCAGTCGGGACAGCGGGAGTGAGACCCAGTACTTC | CASSRDSGSETQYF | 14 | many | TRBJ2-5 | TRBV12-3/TRBV12-4 | .
TGTGCCAGCAGCGGAGACAGGGTGCCGTTTGGGGATACGCAGTATTTT | CASSGDRVPFGDTQYF | 16 | many | TRBJ2-3 | TRBV5-5 | TRBD1
TGCGCCAGCACCCATTCGAGGTTGGGGTGGACTGAAGCTTCCTTT | CASTHSRLGWTEASF | 15 | . | TRBJ1-1 | TRBV4-1 | .
TGTGCCAGTAGTATGCAGGGAGTTGCCGGGGAGCTGTTTTTT | CASSMQGVAGELFF | 14 | few | TRBJ2-2 | TRBV19 | .
TGCGCCAGCAGCCAAGAGACCCGGACAAACTACGAGCAGTACTTC | CASSQETRTNYEQYF | 15 | . | TRBJ2-7 | TRBV4-1 | .
TGTGCCAGCAACAGCCATAACCGACAGTATACGCAGTATTTT | CASNSHNRQYTQYF | 14 | . | TRBJ2-3 | TRBV28 | .
TGTGCCAGCAGTTACTCGATATCGGCGGACGAGCAGTACTTC | CASSYSISADEQYF | 14 | . | TRBJ2-7 | TRBV6-5 | .
TGTGCCAGCAGTTTACAGGTTAATGAAAAACTGTTTTTT | CASSLQVNEKLFF | 13 | few | TRBJ1-4 | TRBV27 | .
TGTGCCAGCAGTTTTAAATCGATAAGCACAGATACGCAGTATTTT | CASSFKSISTDTQYF | 15 | many | TRBJ2-3 | TRBV27 | .
TGTGCCAGCAGTTTATTAGGAGGGTCTGGGTTAGGGGATGAGCAGTTCTTC | CASSLLGGSGLGDEQFF | 17 | many | TRBJ2-1 | TRBV27 | .
TGTGCCAGCAGTGAGACCACCGGGGGGTGGATAACAGATACGCAGTATTTT | CASSETTGGWITDTQYF | 17 | few | TRBJ2-3 | TRBV6-1 | TRBD2
TGCGCCAGCAGCCAAGAGGCGGAGGAGAACACTGAAGCTTTCTTT | CASSQEAEENTEAFF | 15 | many | TRBJ1-1 | TRBV4-3 | .
TGTGCCAGCAGTTACTCGGACAGGGAACGGGACACTGAAGCTTTCTTT | CASSYSDRERDTEAFF | 16 | many | TRBJ1-1 | TRBV6-5 | TRBD1
TGTGCCTGGAGAAGGGGAGTTGAAGCTTTCTTT | CAWRRGVEAFF | 11 | many | TRBJ1-1 | TRBV30 | .
TGCAGCGTTGAAGGAGTGACTAGCGGGGGGGCCTCCTACGAGCAGTACTTC | CSVEGVTSGGASYEQYF | 17 | many | TRBJ2-7 | TRBV29-1 | TRBD2
TGTGCCAGCAGCTTTGAGCGGAACACAGATACGCAGTATTTT | CASSFERNTDTQYF | 14 | many | TRBJ2-3 | TRBV7-9 | .
TGTGCCAGCAGTTTAACCTCCCCCCTCGTTGAAGCTTTCTTT | CASSLTSPLVEAFF | 14 | many | TRBJ1-1 | TRBV27 | .
TGCGCCAGCAGTACAACTAGCGGGGGCCTCGCAGTGGCCGGGGAGCTGTTTTTT | CASSTTSGGLAVAGELFF | 18 | many | TRBJ2-2 | TRBV4-1 | TRBD2
TGTGCCAGCAGCGCCCCGGACCCGTACCAAGAGACCCAGTACTTC | CASSAPDPYQETQYF | 15 | many | TRBJ2-5 | TRBV9 | .
TGTGCCAGCAGTTTTGGACAGGGGGCTGAGAACACCATATATTTT | CASSFGQGAENTIYF | 15 | . | TRBJ1-3 | TRBV27 | TRBD1
TGTGCCAGCAGTGCGTTAACCGGGGGGCAGAATGAGCAGTTCTTC | CASSALTGGQNEQFF | 15 | . | TRBJ2-1 | TRBV2 | .
TGTGCCAGCAGGGAGGGACAGGGAGTATGGGATACGCAGTATTTT | CASREGQGVWDTQYF | 15 | many | TRBJ2-3 | TRBV28 | TRBD1
TGCAGTGCTAGATCGCCGACTAGCGGGAGCGTATGGACAGATACGCAGTATTTT | CSARSPTSGSVWTDTQYF | 18 | many | TRBJ2-3 | TRBV20-1 | TRBD2
TGTGCCAGCAGTTGGAGACAGATGGATGGCTACACCTTC | CASSWRQMDGYTF | 13 | . | TRBJ1-2 | TRBV6-5 | .
TGTGCCAGCAGTCCGAGTCCCGTTAGCGGGAGGCTCGGGGAGCAGTACTTC | CASSPSPVSGRLGEQYF | 17 | . | TRBJ2-7 | TRBV12-3/TRBV12-4 | TRBD2
TGCGCCAGCAGCCAAGCGTGGGGAGGCGAGCAGTACTTC | CASSQAWGGEQYF | 13 | many | TRBJ2-7 | TRBV4-1 | .
TGCAGTGTAGAGGCGGAGAGCTCCTACGAGCAGTACTTC | CSVEAESSYEQYF | 13 | many | TRBJ2-7 | TRBV20-1 | .
TGTGCCAGCAGCTCTCCTCGGGACTTATTCCAGAGCAGTGACAATGAGCAGTTCTTC | CASSSPRDLFQSSDNEQFF | 19 | few | TRBJ2-1 | TRBV7-9 | .